The 24 T cell receptor beta chains listed next were all sequenced from one sample in a study of blood T cell repertoires in COVID-19 (TCRdb year 2020). The library was generated by the immunoSEQ multiplex PCR assay. TCRdb mirrors the immuneACCESS table, restricted to in-frame sequences. Some clones are absent from its copies; in checked studies, under half trace to an unresolved V gene, and the reason for the others is unknown. The table for this sample lists 95,000 to 130,000 clones; approximately 87% of them were counted only once. The ten largest clonotypes hold roughly 2.4% of the sample. Sequences were obtained from peripheral blood. The receptors shown here come from a man aged 25 to 45 with acute or convalescent COVID-19.

This sequence joins TRBV3-1 (or the pseudogene TRBV3-2) and TRBJ2-5, with 8 bases aligning to TRBD1. The germline CDR1 and CDR2 sequences are LGHDT and YNNKEL (reference sequence). The trim removed 5 bases at V and 2 bases at J, leaving 4 bases unmatched. The CDR3 length is 14 residues. The CDR3 sequence is CASSFRQGQETQYF. The CDR3 DNA is TGTGCCAGCAGCTTCCGACAGGGGCAAGAGACCCAGTACTTC.

This chain connects TRBV6-5 to TRBJ2-1; 8 bases match TRBD2. This CDR3 region has 15 residues. Germline V gene lookup returns CDR1 MNHEY and CDR2 SVGAGI. V was pared by 3 bases and J by 0 bases, with 1 base of the junction left unmatched. The CDR3 DNA follows: TGTGCCAGCAGTTATGCGGGGGGCTCCTACAATGAGCAGTTCTTC. Translated, it gives CASSYAGGSYNEQFF.

The chain links TRBV3-1 (or the pseudogene TRBV3-2) to TRBJ2-1, with 13 positions matching TRBD2. Trimming at V came to 4 bases and at J to 9 bases, leaving 6 bases not matched to a gene. CDR1 is LGHDT, CDR2 YNNKEL, per germline (reference sequence). The CDR3 contains 15 residues. The CDR3 DNA follows: TGTGCCAGCAGCCCAAGTGGGACTAGCGGGGTTGAGCAGTTCTTC. Protein: CASSPSGTSGVEQFF.

This chain's CDR3 is CASSLTRTGSYGYTF. In DNA, the CDR3 is TGTGCCAGCAGCTTGACCCGGACAGGAAGCTATGGCTACACCTTC. The gene calls are TRBV5-8 and TRBJ1-2; 7 bases fit TRBD1. The V and J ends lost 1 base and 4 bases, in that order; junction bases with no gene match: 7. CDR3 length: 15 residues. Germline V gene data show CDR1 as SGHTS and CDR2 as YDEGEE.

The V and J genes are TRBV6-2 or TRBV6-3 and TRBJ2-1, with D tentatively TRBD2 (6 bases). V lost 5 bases and J lost 4, with 15 bases in between. CDR3 size: 15 residues. Per the germline V gene, CDR1 is MNHEY and CDR2 is SVGEGT. The CDR3 DNA reads TGTGCCAGCAGTCTCTTCCCGGGGGAATACAATGAGCAGTTCTTC. Its translation: CASSLFPGEYNEQFF.

This clone was counted ten times or more. CDR3 bases: TGTGCCAGCAGCTTAGTCGACACCGGGGAGCTGTTTTTT. It translates to CASSLVDTGELFF. V is TRBV7-8 and J is TRBJ2-2, with no clear D. Trimming shortened V by 1 base and J by 3 bases, and 3 bases separated the two germline ends. CDR1 SGHVS and CDR2 FQNEAQ come from the germline V gene. The CDR3 is 13 residues long.

The chain recombines TRBV4-1 with TRBJ1-1; D call uncertain. Germline lookup yields CDR1 MGHRA and CDR2 YSYEKL. The CDR3 extends over 14 amino acids. V lost 1 base to trimming and J lost 5 bases, with 11 bases between them. The CDR3 bases are TGCGCCAGCAGCCAAGTCTTGGGAGGAACTGAAGCTTTCTTT. The encoded protein is CASSQVLGGTEAFF.

The rearrangement uses TRBV5-4 and TRBJ2-5; D may be TRBD1 (5 bases). From germline, CDR1 is SGHNT and CDR2 YYREEE (reference sequence). Trimming removed 7 bases from V and 2 bases from J, with 12 bases in between. The CDR3 covers 13 residues. The CDR3 region is CASSTREQETQYF. DNA of the CDR3: TGTGCCAGCTCTACCAGGGAACAAGAGACCCAGTACTTC.

The chain employs TRBV7-9 and TRBJ1-1; 8 positions match TRBD1. With V trimmed by 6 bases and J by 3 bases, 6 bases remained unmatched. The CDR3 loop spans 14 amino acids. The germline V gene encodes CDR1 SEHNR and CDR2 FQNEAQ (reference sequence). This chain's CDR3 is CASRLQGEDTEAFF. The CDR3 DNA reads TGTGCCAGCAGATTACAGGGGGAGGACACTGAAGCTTTCTTT.

The chain links TRBV18 to TRBJ1-1; weak D call: TRBD1 (6 bases). Trimming shortened V by 6 bases and J by 8 bases, and 13 bases separated the two germline ends. The germline V gene encodes CDR1 KGHSH and CDR2 LQKENI. This CDR3 has 12 residues. CDR3 DNA: TGTGCCAGCTCCCCAGGACAGACAGAAGCTTTCTTT. This gives the protein CASSPGQTEAFF.

The chain recombines TRBV4-2 with TRBJ1-4; D perhaps matches TRBD1 (6 bases). The CDR3 totals 13 residues. The V end was cut by 3 bases, the J end by 7 bases, with 9 bases between. Germline V lookup: CDR1 LGHNA, CDR2 YNFKEQ. The chain's CDR3 is CASSHETGEKLFF. CDR3 DNA sequence: TGTGCCAGCAGCCATGAGACAGGTGAAAAACTGTTTTTT.

The chain has TRBV3-1 (or the pseudogene TRBV3-2) and TRBJ2-7, with a weak D call TRBD2 (5 bases). Germline V lookup: CDR1 LGHDT, CDR2 YNNKEL (reference sequence). The ends were cut back, 1 base at V and 6 bases at J, with 19 bases in the middle. The CDR3 runs to 16 residues. This CDR3 reads CASSQGKGLIRGEQYF. DNA for the CDR3: TGTGCCAGCAGCCAAGGGAAAGGGCTCATCCGGGGCGAGCAGTACTTC.

The count of this clone is one. The genes are TRBV2 and TRBJ2-7; the match to TRBD2 covers 7 bases. The CDR3 length is 14 residues. CDR1 and CDR2 (germline): SNHLY, FYNNEI. The V gene end was trimmed by 6 bases and the J gene end by 6 bases; junction bases not matched to a gene: 11. The CDR3 DNA reads as TGTGCCAGCAGGAGCGGGGTATCCCTTTCCGAGCAGTACTTC. It is translated as CASRSGVSLSEQYF.

The rearrangement links TRBV2 to TRBJ1-4; a possible D gene is TRBD1 (6 bases). This CDR3 spans 15 amino acids. Germline values: CDR1 SNHLY, CDR2 FYNNEI. With 4 bases removed from V and 3 bases from J, the gap between germline ends came to 12 bases. CDR3 protein: CASSVAQGSNEKLFF. CDR3 sequence (DNA): TGTGCCAGCAGTGTCGCCCAGGGGTCTAATGAAAAACTGTTTTTT. Together with reference TRBV2 and TRBJ1-4, the CDR3 gives the full variable domain: EPEVTQTPSHQVTQMGQEVILRCVPISNHLYFYWYRQILGQKVEFLVSFYNNEISEKSEIFDDQFSVERPDGSNFTLKIRSTKLEDSAMYFCASSVAQGSNEKLFFGSGTQLSVL.

Comment on this clone: Other DNA sequences in this sample translate to the same CDR3. The chain recombines TRBV4-3 with TRBJ1-1; TRBD1 is a possible D gene (6 bases). Trimming pared 3 bases from V and 0 bases from J, leaving 11 bases between. CDR1 LGHNA and CDR2 YSLEER come from the germline V gene. This CDR3 is 15 amino acids long. CDR3 region: CASSQGYRVNTEAFF. CDR3 sequence (DNA): TGCGCCAGCAGCCAGGGTTACAGGGTGAACACTGAAGCTTTCTTT.

J is TRBJ1-2 and V is TRBV20-1; 7 bases agree with TRBD1. This CDR3 has 15 residues. CDR1 DFQATT and CDR2 SNEGSKA come from the germline V gene (reference sequence). V trimming: 3 bases; J trimming: 4 bases; junction bases outside the gene matches: 11. The CDR3, as DNA: TGCAGTGCTAGTGCCCCAGGACAGGACCCCTATGGCTACACCTTC. Protein product: CSASAPGQDPYGYTF.

The gene calls are TRBV6-2 or TRBV6-3 and TRBJ1-1, with D perhaps matching TRBD1 (6 bases). Trimming shortened V by 5 bases and J by 5 bases, and 15 bases separated the two germline ends. The CDR3 spans 14 residues. The V gene's germline CDR1 is MNHEY and CDR2 SVGEGT. The CDR3: CASSAGGGATEAFF. CDR3 nucleotide sequence: TGTGCCAGCAGTGCGGGAGGGGGGGCAACTGAAGCTTTCTTT.

V usage is TRBV12-3 or TRBV12-4 and J usage is TRBJ1-2, with D unclear. The CDR3 has 13 residues. Trimming cost V 6 bases and J 4 bases, with 12 bases left between them. CDR3 in DNA: TGTGCCAGCAGCCGCGGGCCCGGCTATGGCTACACCTTC. Translating it yields CASSRGPGYGYTF.

The chain has TRBV20-1 and TRBJ2-1, with D tentatively TRBD2 (6 bases). CDR3 length: 14 amino acids. V shed 3 bases and J shed 2 bases, with 11 bases lying between them. Germline V gene data show CDR1 as DFQATT and CDR2 as SNEGSKA (reference sequence). The chain's CDR3 is CSASGQRAYNEQFF. Here the CDR3 DNA reads TGCAGTGCTAGTGGTCAGCGGGCCTACAATGAGCAGTTCTTC.

This chain connects TRBV7-8 to TRBJ2-3; tentative D call: TRBD1 (5 bases). Trimming shortened V by 5 bases and J by 0 bases, and 9 bases separated the two germline ends. Germline V gene lookup returns CDR1 SGHVS and CDR2 FQNEAQ. The CDR3 consists of 14 residues. The CDR3 here is CASSRQYSTDTQYF. The DNA for the CDR3 is TGTGCCAGCAGCAGACAGTATAGCACAGATACGCAGTATTTT.

The chain employs TRBV4-1 and TRBJ1-2; D possibly corresponds to TRBD1 (6 bases). The CDR3 is 15 amino acids. V gave up 0 bases and J gave up 3 bases, with 11 bases separating them. Germline CDR1 MGHRA, CDR2 YSYEKL. CDR3 DNA sequence: TGCGCCAGCAGCCAAGAGGCAGGGGCTGACTATGGCTACACCTTC. Its translation: CASSQEAGADYGYTF.

V is TRBV7-9 and J is TRBJ2-3, with 11 bases fitting TRBD2. CDR1 is SEHNR and CDR2 is FQNEAQ in the germline V gene (reference sequence). The CDR3 length is 17 residues. Trimming took 3 bases from V and 2 from J; bases not matched to a gene: 7. DNA of the CDR3: TGTGCCAGCAGCTTGGACCTGACTAGCGGGGACACAGATACGCAGTATTTT. It yields the protein CASSLDLTSGDTDTQYF.

This sequence joins TRBV3-1 (or the pseudogene TRBV3-2) and TRBJ1-1; a weak D match, TRBD1 (6 bases). CDR1 is LGHDT, CDR2 YNNKEL, per germline (reference sequence). V was trimmed by 6 bases and J by 4 bases, leaving 12 bases between them. The CDR3 loop spans 13 amino acids. CDR3 DNA: TGTGCCAGCAGTCCAGGGGTAGGCACTGAAGCTTTCTTT. This codes for CASSPGVGTEAFF.

A single count supports this clone. This chain joins TRBV19 and TRBJ2-5; 9 bases are a match to TRBD2. The length of the CDR3 is 13 residues. Trimming at V came to 3 bases and at J to 5 bases, leaving 1 base not matched to a gene. Germline loops: CDR1 LNHDA, CDR2 SQIVND (reference sequence). The CDR3 nucleotides read TGTGCCAGTAGTATTGCGGGAGGGGAGACCCAGTACTTC. Protein: CASSIAGGETQYF. The full variable domain, rest sourced from reference TRBV19 and TRBJ2-5, is DGGITQSPKYLFRKEGQNVTLSCEQNLNHDAMYWYRQDPGQGLRLIYYSQIVNDFQKGDIAEGYSVSREKKESFPLTVTSAQKNPTAFYLCASSIAGGETQYFGPGTRLLVL.